One and the same sample provided the 9 T cell receptor beta chains below, sequenced in a study of blood T cells in healthy people across ages. The authors ran a second PCR of 7 to 11 cycles using a sample-barcoded 5' primer and a J-beta primer mix. TCRdb re-analysed the 5' RACE reads in MiXCR, keeping a single row per CDR3 protein. The data show around 1,700,000 distinct CDR3 sequences, 28% seen once. Material: blood. All receptors come from a woman aged 25 to 39 in good health.

V and J are TRBV7-8 and TRBJ1-5; a weak D match, TRBD1 (6 bases). V was pared by 5 bases and J by 5 bases, with 13 bases between. The CDR3 has 14 amino acids. Germline assignment: CDR1 SGHVS and CDR2 FQNEAQ. CDR3 residues: CASSAPDSYQPQHF. Written as DNA, the CDR3 is TGTGCCAGCAGCGCCCCGGACAGTTATCAGCCCCAGCATTTT.

This rearrangement joins TRBV20-1 to TRBJ2-4; the match to TRBD2 covers 9 bases. The end of the DNA fits TRBJ2-7 better, so the J call may be wrong. Germline V gives CDR1 DFQATT, CDR2 SNEGSKA (reference sequence). CDR3 size: 15 residues. CDR3 sequence: CSARDRLAATYEQYF. DNA of the CDR3: TGCAGTGCTAGAGATCGACTAGCGGCGACCTACGAGCAGTACTTC.

This chain joins TRBV15 and TRBJ1-2, with D perhaps matching TRBD1 (6 bases). Germline loops: CDR1 LNHNV, CDR2 YYDKDF (reference sequence). Trimming pared 2 bases from V and 5 bases from J, leaving 12 bases between. The CDR3 is 14 residues long. The CDR3 DNA sequence: TGTGCCACCAGCAGACGGGGGGCGGTTTATGGCTACACCTTC. Protein: CATSRRGAVYGYTF.

This clonotype showed up just once. The chain combines TRBV12-3 or TRBV12-4 with TRBJ1-2; D remains ambiguous. The germline V and J ends were trimmed by 0 bases and 6 bases, with 8 bases remaining between them. The CDR3 is made up of 13 amino acids. As DNA, the CDR3 is TGTGCCAGCAGTTTAGCACTGGGCCATGGCTACACCTTC. It codes for CASSLALGHGYTF.

In its sample, this clonotype was seen many times. The V gene is TRBV7-2, the J gene TRBJ2-3, with D perhaps TRBD2 (6 bases). Looked up from germline, CDR1 is SGHTA and CDR2 is FQGNSA. The CDR3 covers 12 residues. Trimming stripped 6 bases from V and 4 bases from J, with 8 bases between. CDR3 DNA sequence: TGTGCCAGCAGTGGGGGGTCAGATACGCAGTATTTT. It specifies CASSGGSDTQYF.

About this clonotype itself: A clone one base away is much larger, so this may be a read error. The chain links TRBV6-5 to TRBJ2-5; maybe TRBD2 (5 bases). From germline, CDR1 is MNHEY and CDR2 SVGAGI. V was pared by 6 bases and J by 1 base, with 12 bases between. This CDR3 comprises 14 residues. CDR3 bases: TGTGCCAGCAGGCCGAGGGAGACCCAAGAGACCCAGTACTTC. Amino acids: CASRPRETQETQYF.

The rearrangement uses TRBV20-1 and TRBJ1-1; TRBD1 matches 8 bases. The CDR3 covers 15 residues. Germline V CDR1 and CDR2: DFQATT, SNEGSKA (reference sequence). With V trimmed by 3 bases and J by 4 bases, 10 bases remained unmatched. The CDR3 sequence is CSARGDRGPTTEAFF. For the CDR3, the DNA is TGCAGTGCTAGGGGTGACAGGGGTCCCACCACTGAAGCTTTCTTT.

Notes on this clonotype: A much larger clonotype is one base distant, so this may be a read error. This sequence joins TRBV14 and TRBJ2-5, with D possibly being TRBD2 (5 bases). Germline V gene data show CDR1 as SGHDN and CDR2 as FVKESK. The CDR3 is made up of 13 amino acids. V lost 4 bases to trimming and J lost 11 bases, with 17 bases between them. CDR3 amino acids: CASSPARRPEQYF. Written as DNA, the CDR3 is TGTGCCAGCAGCCCAGCGCGGAGGCCGGAGCAGTACTTC.

This clonotype was seen repeatedly, ten times or more. The V and J genes are TRBV5-1 and TRBJ2-1; 7 bases match TRBD1. The CDR3 length is 14 residues. V dropped 2 bases and J dropped 10; count of bases not matched to a gene: 9. Per germline, CDR1 SGHRS and CDR2 YFSETQ. CDR3 sequence: CASSFGQGVFEQFF. CDR3 DNA sequence: TGCGCCAGCAGCTTTGGGCAGGGGGTATTCGAGCAGTTCTTC.